These T cell receptor beta chains were read from a single sample in a study of blood T cell repertoires in COVID-19. TCRdb's copy holds only in-frame clones and misses some; the assay was immunoSEQ multiplex PCR. The sample carries about 140,000 clones, roughly 73% recorded once. What was sequenced was peripheral blood. Every receptor here comes from a woman aged 50 to 65 with active or convalescent COVID-19. Both conserved end residues are part of each CDR3. A D gene is named only where the DNA matches it firmly. Expanded clones get a size class; other rows say once, few or many, or leave the size out.

TRBJ2-1,TRBV5-1,TRBD1,16,NA,CASSLAPGGTYNEQFF,TGCGCCAGCAGCTTGGCCCCAGGGGGAACCTACAATGAGCAGTTCTTC
TRBJ2-1,TRBV9,TRBD2,12,NA,CAGGRDYNEQFF,TGTGCCGGGGGGAGGGACTACAATGAGCAGTTCTTC
TRBJ1-6,TRBV28,NA,15,NA,CASSSGGSDNSPLHF,TGTGCCAGCAGTTCCGGGGGGTCCGATAATTCACCCCTCCACTTT
TRBJ2-7,TRBV13,TRBD2,16,NA,CASSTSPPGGLDEQYF,TGTGCCAGCAGCACCTCCCCTCCGGGAGGGCTAGACGAGCAGTACTTC
TRBJ1-2,TRBV28,TRBD1,16,few,CASTPGGTGSWYGYTF,TGTGCCAGCACCCCTGGCGGGACAGGGAGTTGGTATGGCTACACCTTC
TRBJ1-2,TRBV9,TRBD1,13,NA,CASSGTGVDGYTF,TGTGCCAGCAGCGGAACAGGGGTGGATGGCTACACCTTC
TRBJ2-7,TRBV5-5,TRBD2,16,NA,CASSLGPSGTSYEQYF,TGTGCCAGCAGCTTGGGGCCTAGCGGGACCTCCTACGAGCAGTACTTC
TRBJ2-6,TRBV27,NA,15,NA,CASSLLSSGANVLTF,TGTGCCAGCAGCTTATTGAGCTCTGGGGCCAACGTCCTGACTTTC
TRBJ2-1,TRBV28,NA,15,NA,CATRLGGGIYNEQFF,TGTGCCACCCGATTGGGGGGAGGCATCTACAATGAGCAGTTCTTC
TRBJ2-1,TRBV7-3,TRBD2,13,NA,CASSLRLAGEVFF,TGTGCCAGCAGCTTAAGACTAGCGGGAGAGGTGTTCTTC
TRBJ2-5,TRBV6-5,TRBD1,14,NA,CASSHTGAGETQYF,TGTGCCAGCAGTCACACAGGGGCCGGGGAGACCCAGTACTTC
TRBJ2-3,TRBV5-1,NA,15,NA,CASSWRVPSTDTQYF,TGCGCCAGCAGCTGGCGGGTCCCTAGCACAGATACGCAGTATTTT
TRBJ2-2,TRBV24-1,TRBD1,15,NA,CATSLGQGETGELFF,TGTGCCACCAGCTTGGGACAGGGAGAGACCGGGGAGCTGTTTTTT
TRBJ1-4,TRBV11-2,NA,17,NA,CASSWSTASATNEKLFF,TGTGCCAGCAGCTGGTCGACAGCCTCCGCAACTAATGAAAAACTGTTTTTT
TRBJ2-1,TRBV15,TRBD1,16,NA,CATSAPGQGPHNEQFF,TGTGCCACCAGCGCCCCGGGACAGGGCCCCCACAATGAGCAGTTCTTC
TRBJ1-5,TRBV4-1,NA,14,NA,CASSQDLIYQPQHF,TGCGCCAGCAGCCAAGACCTAATTTATCAGCCCCAGCATTTT